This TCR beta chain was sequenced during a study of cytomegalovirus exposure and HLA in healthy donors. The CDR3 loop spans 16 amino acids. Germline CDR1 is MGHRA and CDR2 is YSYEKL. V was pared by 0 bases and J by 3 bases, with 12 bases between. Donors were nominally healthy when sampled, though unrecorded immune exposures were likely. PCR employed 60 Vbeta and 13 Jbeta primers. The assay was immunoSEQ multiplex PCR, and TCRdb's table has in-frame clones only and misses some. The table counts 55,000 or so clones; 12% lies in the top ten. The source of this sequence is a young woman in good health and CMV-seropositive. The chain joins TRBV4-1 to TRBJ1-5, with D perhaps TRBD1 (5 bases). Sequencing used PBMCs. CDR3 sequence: CASSQDSGVNNQPQHF. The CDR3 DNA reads TGCGCCAGCAGCCAAGACTCGGGGGTTAACAATCAGCCCCAGCATTTT.